This passage covers 5 T cell receptor beta chains from one sample sequenced in a study of read filtering for tumor transcriptome and immune sequencing. This library used about 360 ng RNA and molecular barcoded adaptors spanning alpha/delta and beta/gamma chains. TCRdb reprocessed the reads via MiXCR and lists one record per CDR3 protein. This sample yields around 50,000 distinct CDR3 sequences, of which roughly 12% are seen a single time; under 20% belongs to the top ten. The specimen was a population of CD138-negative cells sorted from bone marrow. All receptors come from a donor at least 40 years old with multiple myeloma.

The rearrangement uses TRBV7-2 and TRBJ2-7; weak D call: TRBD1 (6 bases). CDR3 length: 14 residues. Germline V gene lookup returns CDR1 SGHTA and CDR2 FQGNSA. V lost 2 bases, J lost 5 bases, and 13 bases lay in between. In DNA form, the CDR3 reads TGTGCCAGCAGCTTAACTTCAGGGGACCACGAGCAGTACTTC. It translates to CASSLTSGDHEQYF.

This clonotype was recorded many times. V is TRBV7-2 and J is TRBJ2-1; D tentatively reads TRBD1 or TRBD2 (6 bases each). CDR1 is SGHTA, CDR2 FQGNSA, per germline. This CDR3 is built from 16 residues. V lost 6 bases and J 2 bases, leaving 17 bases between the germline ends. CDR3 nucleotides: TGTGCCAGCAGGGGGTTGGGGGGCCTAACCTACAATGAGCAGTTCTTC. It is translated as CASRGLGGLTYNEQFF.

This clonotype was counted only a few times. A far larger clone is off by one base, so a read error is likely. The chain is built from TRBV5-1 and TRBJ2-7; D remains unclear. The end of the DNA is better explained by TRBJ2-1, so the J call may be wrong. Germline values: CDR1 SGHRS, CDR2 YFSETQ. This CDR3 spans 15 amino acids. The CDR3 nucleotides read TGCGCCAGCAGCTTCGAGTCCCCTACCCACAATGAGCAGTTCTTC. Encoded protein: CASSFESPTHNEQFF.

This clonotype has at least ten counts. The chain joins TRBV5-6 to TRBJ1-5, with no clear D. The CDR3 runs 15 residues. Trimming took off 0 bases at V and 11 bases at J, with 18 bases between the two ends. Looked up from germline, CDR1 is SGHDT and CDR2 is YYEEEE. The CDR3 protein is CASSLAGEGRWAQHF. CDR3 DNA sequence: TGTGCCAGCAGCTTGGCAGGAGAGGGTCGTTGGGCCCAGCATTTT.

The chain employs TRBV5-1 and TRBJ1-1, with 9 nucleotides matching TRBD1. Per germline, CDR1 SGHRS and CDR2 YFSETQ. With V trimmed by 5 bases and J by 4 bases, 6 bases remained unmatched. The CDR3 is 14 amino acids. The DNA for the CDR3 is TGCGCCAGCAGAACCGGGACAGGGTTCACTGAAGCTTTCTTT. It codes for CASRTGTGFTEAFF. The variable domain in full, with the rest retrieved from reference TRBV5-1 and TRBJ1-1, is KAGVTQTPRYLIKTRGQQVTLSCSPISGHRSVSWYQQTPGQGLQFLFEYFSETQRNKGNFPGRFSGRQFSNSRSEMNVSTLELGDSALYLCASRTGTGFTEAFFGQGTRLTVV.